A single sample is the source of the 30 T cell receptor beta chains below, sequenced in a study of shared clonotypes between healthy human individuals. The repertoire was sequenced with immunoSEQ multiplex PCR; TCRdb's copy has only in-frame clones and lacks some. The sample records approximately 1,000,000 clones, 70% to 80% being singletons. What was sequenced was memory CD4+ T cells from PBMCs. Subset in this sample: CD45RA-negative fraction. The source is a man aged 18 to 30 in good health. Some clones in this sample may be carry-over from other donors' samples.

V is TRBV5-4 and J is TRBJ2-5; the match to TRBD2 covers 12 bases. The CDR3 length is 18 residues. J gave up 1 base and V 4 bases, and 11 bases lay outside the gene matches. CDR1 SGHNT and CDR2 YYREEE come from the germline V gene (reference sequence). CDR3 DNA sequence: TGTGCCAGCAGCAAGGTCTCCGGGACTAGCGGGCCCCAAGAGACCCAGTACTTC. The encoded protein is CASSKVSGTSGPQETQYF.

The V and J genes are TRBV10-3 and TRBJ2-5; 8 bases map to TRBD1. The end of the DNA fits TRBJ2-7 better, so the J call may be wrong. Germline V CDR1 and CDR2: ENHRY, SYGVKD. CDR3 length equals 14 residues. CDR3 protein: CAISPGGRAYEQYF. In DNA, the CDR3 is TGTGCCATTTCTCCAGGGGGCAGGGCCTACGAGCAGTACTTC.

This rearrangement joins TRBV28 to TRBJ2-2; the D is unclear. V was trimmed by 1 base and J by 1 base, leaving 7 bases between them. CDR1 is MDHEN and CDR2 is SYDVKM in the germline V gene. This CDR3 is 15 amino acids long. The CDR3 region has the DNA TGTGCCAGCAGTTTATACCTCCTGAACACCGGGGAGCTGTTTTTT. Translating gives CASSLYLLNTGELFF.

This clone was recorded a few times. The CDR3 loop is CASSQEGSPYSNQPQHF. The DNA of the CDR3 is TGCGCCAGCAGCCAAGAAGGGAGCCCTTATAGCAATCAGCCCCAGCATTTT. V usage is TRBV4-1 and J usage is TRBJ1-5, with D uncertain. Germline lookup yields CDR1 MGHRA and CDR2 YSYEKL. Trimming cost V 0 bases and J 0 bases, with 12 bases left between them. This CDR3 has 17 residues.

This clone came up a few times. The V gene is TRBV7-3, the J gene TRBJ1-1, with a tentative D call TRBD1 (6 bases). Germline assignment: CDR1 SGHTA and CDR2 FQGTGA. The CDR3 is made up of 15 amino acids. Trimming took off 4 bases at V and 5 bases at J, with 17 bases between the two ends. The CDR3 reads CASSSSGHGGTEAFF. In nucleotides, the CDR3 is TGTGCCAGCAGCTCCTCGGGACATGGCGGGACTGAAGCTTTCTTT.

The chain uses TRBV7-2 and TRBJ2-3, with 7 bases matching TRBD1. This CDR3 spans 13 amino acids. V was clipped by 4 bases and J by 6 bases; unmatched bases: 4. Germline V gene lookup returns CDR1 SGHTA and CDR2 FQGNSA. The CDR3 DNA reads as TGTGCCAGCAGCTCGGACAGGTCCGATACGCAGTATTTT. Protein sequence: CASSSDRSDTQYF. Based on the CDR3 plus reference TRBV7-2 and TRBJ2-3, the full variable domain is GAGVSQSPSNKVTEKGKDVELRCDPISGHTALYWYRQSLGQGLEFLIYFQGNSAPDKSGLPSDRFSAERTGGSVSTLTIQRTQQEDSAVYLCASSSDRSDTQYFGPGTRLTVL.

This chain connects TRBV27 to TRBJ2-2; possibly TRBD2 for D (5 bases). Trimming stripped 3 bases from V and 3 bases from J, with 14 bases between. The CDR3 is made up of 16 amino acids. Per the germline V gene, CDR1 is MNHEY and CDR2 is SMNVEV (reference sequence). The CDR3 DNA sequence: TGTGCCAGCAGTTTTAGTGGGGAGACATACACCGGGGAGCTGTTTTTT. Its protein product is CASSFSGETYTGELFF.

This clone was seen a handful of times. In DNA, the CDR3 is TGTGCCAGCTCACCGATAGCCGAATTCAACACTGAAGCTTTCTTT. Translated, it gives CASSPIAEFNTEAFF. The J gene is TRBJ1-1, the V gene TRBV18; D is uncertain. Germline CDR1 KGHSH, CDR2 LQKENI. The CDR3 is 15 residues long. Deletions cut 3 bases from V and 2 bases from J, with 13 bases between.

The chain has TRBV4-1 and TRBJ2-7; D is possibly TRBD1 (5 bases). The CDR3 contains 14 residues. V was trimmed by 0 bases and J by 2 bases, leaving 8 bases between them. Germline V lookup: CDR1 MGHRA, CDR2 YSYEKL. DNA of the CDR3: TGCGCCAGCAGCCAAGACAGGGCCCCCTACGAGCAGTACTTC. Protein product: CASSQDRAPYEQYF.

V and J are TRBV5-4 and TRBJ2-3, with 9 positions matching TRBD2. There are 17 residues in the CDR3. V lost 3 bases, J lost 2 bases, and 10 bases stayed unmatched. CDR1 is SGHNT and CDR2 is YYREEE in the germline V gene (reference sequence). The CDR3 is CASSSDPASGITDTQYF. The CDR3 coding sequence is TGTGCCAGCAGCTCGGACCCGGCTAGCGGGATCACAGATACGCAGTATTTT.

This chain links TRBV29-1 with TRBJ2-5; D is unresolved. Germline CDR1 and CDR2: SQVTM and ANQGSEA. The CDR3 is 12 residues long. V was shortened by 5 bases and J by 1 base, with 8 bases between the two germline ends. CDR3 loop: CSVRHSQETQYF. The CDR3 DNA reads TGCAGCGTTCGGCACAGCCAAGAGACCCAGTACTTC.

The table lists this clone with many counts. V gene TRBV28 combines with J gene TRBJ2-2; 15 nucleotides line up with TRBD2. This CDR3 spans 16 amino acids. The ends lost 5 bases at V and 7 bases at J; junction bases unmatched: 5. The germline V gene has CDR1 MDHEN and CDR2 SYDVKM. CDR3 loop: CASSRTSGRAVGELFF. The CDR3 nucleotides read TGTGCCAGCAGTCGGACTAGCGGGAGGGCCGTCGGGGAGCTGTTTTTT.

There are a few counts of this clone. CDR3 residues: CASSHQAASGSLTHVTQYF. The CDR3 nucleotides read TGTGCCAGCAGCCACCAGGCGGCTAGCGGGAGTTTGACTCACGTGACGCAGTATTTT. This sequence joins TRBV4-2 and TRBJ2-3; the match to TRBD2 covers 10 bases. V lost 3 bases, J lost 9 bases, and 21 bases stayed unmatched. CDR3 length: 19 amino acids. Germline V CDR1 and CDR2: LGHNA, YNFKEQ.

The rearrangement joins TRBV6-1 to TRBJ2-3; TRBD1 is a possible D gene (6 bases). Germline V CDR1 and CDR2: MNHNS, SASEGT. V was clipped by 6 bases and J by 5 bases, with 18 bases between them. The CDR3 totals 15 residues. CDR3 DNA sequence: TGTGCCAGCAGCGATCGGACAGTCGGTGGAGATACGCAGTATTTT. As protein: CASSDRTVGGDTQYF.

The J gene is TRBJ2-2, the V gene TRBV18; D unresolved. This CDR3 has 17 amino acids. V was cut by 0 bases and J by 1 base, with 12 bases left in between. The germline CDR1 and CDR2 sequences are KGHSH and LQKENI. CDR3 sequence: CASSPPSRARNTGELFF. The CDR3 DNA sequence: TGTGCCAGCTCACCACCATCCCGGGCTAGGAACACCGGGGAGCTGTTTTTT. The complete variable domain, with remaining parts taken from reference TRBV18 and TRBJ2-2, reads NAGVMQNPRHLVRRRGQEARLRCSPMKGHSHVYWYRQLPEEGLKFMVYLQKENIIDESGMPKERFSAEFPKEGPSILRIQQVVRGDSAAYFCASSPPSRARNTGELFFGEGSRLTVL.

The V gene is TRBV5-4, the J gene TRBJ2-1; TRBD2 matches at 8 bases. Germline V gene lookup returns CDR1 SGHNT and CDR2 YYREEE (reference sequence). Unmatched junction bases numbered 9, after V lost 0 bases and J lost 10 bases. The CDR3 consists of 15 residues. CDR3 nucleotides: TGTGCCAGCAGCTTGGGGGGTACTAGCGGAAGAGAGCAGTTCTTC. This gives the protein CASSLGGTSGREQFF.

This chain joins TRBV30 and TRBJ1-2; D unclear. The CDR3 length is 14 residues. Germline loops: CDR1 GTSNPN, CDR2 SVGIG (reference sequence). The V end lost 0 bases, the J end lost 10 bases, and 18 bases lay between the germline ends. The CDR3: CAWSVGRLALPYTF. The CDR3, as DNA: TGTGCCTGGAGTGTAGGTCGGTTAGCTCTGCCCTACACCTTC.

The chain is built from TRBV7-3 and TRBJ2-5; D is possibly TRBD2 (5 bases). Trimming cost V 2 bases and J 0 bases, with 7 bases left between them. The CDR3 spans 14 residues. Per germline, CDR1 SGHTA and CDR2 FQGTGA. CDR3 residues: CASSLGGNQETQYF. The CDR3 nucleotides read TGTGCCAGCAGCTTAGGAGGTAACCAAGAGACCCAGTACTTC.

J is TRBJ2-1 and V is TRBV7-2; the match to TRBD2 covers 10 bases. Losses at the gene ends were 2 bases for V and 9 bases for J; bases not matched to a gene: 4. The CDR3 totals 14 residues. Germline CDR1 SGHTA, CDR2 FQGNSA. CDR3 coding DNA: TGTGCCAGCAGCTTACTAGCGGGAGTAGGTGAGCAGTTCTTC. It yields the protein CASSLLAGVGEQFF.

This chain links TRBV7-2 with TRBJ1-5; no definite D call. V gave up 1 base and J gave up 7 bases, with 11 bases separating them. Germline V gene sequence: CDR1 SGHTA, CDR2 FQGNSA. This CDR3 has 14 residues. CDR3 nucleotides: TGTGCCAGCAGCTTAGGGGTGACGGGGCAGCCCCAGCATTTT. This gives the protein CASSLGVTGQPQHF.

The V gene is TRBV5-6, the J gene TRBJ2-3; 7 nucleotides agree with TRBD2. V shed 4 bases, J shed 4 bases, and the junction held 12 bases outside the gene matches. CDR1 and CDR2 from the germline V gene are SGHDT and YYEEEE. This CDR3 is 16 amino acids long. The CDR3 protein is CASSVWTGLFPDTQYF. The CDR3 nucleotides are TGTGCCAGCAGCGTATGGACGGGACTATTCCCAGATACGCAGTATTTT.

The CDR3 nucleotides read TGTGCCAGCGGCTCTGGTTTGGATACGCAGTATTTT. The encoded protein is CASGSGLDTQYF. The chain links TRBV11-3 to TRBJ2-3; D gene uncertain. Trimming took off 8 bases at V and 6 bases at J, with 12 bases between the two ends. CDR3 size: 12 residues. From germline, CDR1 is SGHNT and CDR2 YENEEA. Drawing the rest from reference TRBV11-3 and TRBJ2-3, the complete variable domain is EAGVVQSPRYKIIEKKQPVAFWCNPISGHNTLYWYLQNLGQGPELLIRYENEEAVDDSQLPKDRFSAERLKGVDSTLKIQPAELGDSAVYLCASGSGLDTQYFGPGTRLTVL.

Written as DNA, the CDR3 is TGTGCCAGCAGCCGGGGACTAGCGGGAGTTAGGGAGTTCTTC. The encoded protein is CASSRGLAGVREFF. V is TRBV11-2 and J is TRBJ2-1; 14 bases match TRBD2. The V and J ends lost 5 bases and 14 bases, in that order; junction bases with no gene match: 8. CDR1 and CDR2 (germline): SGHAT, FQNNGV. This CDR3 comprises 14 residues.

This clone was seen ten or more times. The genes are TRBV7-8 and TRBJ2-5; no firm D call. Germline loops: CDR1 SGHVS, CDR2 FQNEAQ. V shed 5 bases and J shed 6 bases, with 13 bases lying between them. The CDR3 consists of 13 residues. The CDR3 sequence is CASSPQTGQTQYF. The CDR3 coding sequence is TGTGCCAGCAGCCCCCAGACTGGGCAGACCCAGTACTTC.

This chain connects TRBV5-1 to TRBJ1-1; unclear D gene. In germline, CDR1 is SGHRS, CDR2 YFSETQ. The CDR3 loop spans 14 amino acids. V lost 5 bases and J 0 bases, leaving 11 bases between the germline ends. In DNA form, the CDR3 reads TGCGCCAGCAGTTACGACGGATTGAACACTGAAGCTTTCTTT. Translated, it gives CASSYDGLNTEAFF.

The chain links TRBV4-1 to TRBJ2-2; 15 bases are a match to TRBD2. Germline V gene lookup returns CDR1 MGHRA and CDR2 YSYEKL. V shed 4 bases and J 2 bases; nucleotides not matched to a gene: 2. CDR3 length: 17 residues. The CDR3 sequence is CASSPGLAGGNTGELFF. In DNA, the CDR3 is TGCGCCAGCAGCCCGGGACTAGCGGGGGGAAACACCGGGGAGCTGTTTTTT.

The CDR3: CASSERGEHSYEQYF. In DNA, the CDR3 is TGTGCCAGCAGCGAAAGGGGAGAGCACTCCTACGAGCAGTACTTC. This chain connects TRBV9 to TRBJ2-7; either TRBD1 or TRBD2 may fit D (5 bases each). Germline CDR1 reads SGDLS; CDR2 reads YYNGEE. The CDR3 sequence is 15 residues long. V was shortened by 3 bases and J by 0 bases, with 13 bases between the two germline ends.

This clone was seen once. The V and J genes are TRBV6-5 and TRBJ2-7; either TRBD1 or TRBD2 may supply D (5 bases each). CDR1 and CDR2 (germline): MNHEY, SVGAGI. Between the trimmed V and J ends, which lost 0 bases and 3 bases, there was a span of 12 bases. The CDR3 extends over 15 amino acids. The CDR3 loop reads CASSYSRGDNYEQYF. DNA for the CDR3: TGTGCCAGCAGTTACTCGAGGGGCGATAACTACGAGCAGTACTTC.

The chain is built from TRBV15 and TRBJ2-3, with unresolved D. In germline, CDR1 is LNHNV, CDR2 YYDKDF (reference sequence). CDR3 size: 16 residues. Trimming removed 1 base from V and 0 bases from J, with 11 bases in between. CDR3 region: CATSRVIVGSTDTQYF. CDR3 sequence (DNA): TGTGCCACCAGCAGAGTGATTGTGGGAAGCACAGATACGCAGTATTTT.

The V and J genes are TRBV28 and TRBJ2-4; D might be TRBD2 (6 bases). Germline V gene data show CDR1 as MDHEN and CDR2 as SYDVKM. Trimming shortened V by 2 bases and J by 8 bases, and 10 bases separated the two germline ends. This CDR3 region has 13 residues. The CDR3 here is CASSLGREDIQYF. The CDR3 DNA sequence: TGTGCCAGCAGTTTAGGCAGGGAGGACATTCAGTACTTC.